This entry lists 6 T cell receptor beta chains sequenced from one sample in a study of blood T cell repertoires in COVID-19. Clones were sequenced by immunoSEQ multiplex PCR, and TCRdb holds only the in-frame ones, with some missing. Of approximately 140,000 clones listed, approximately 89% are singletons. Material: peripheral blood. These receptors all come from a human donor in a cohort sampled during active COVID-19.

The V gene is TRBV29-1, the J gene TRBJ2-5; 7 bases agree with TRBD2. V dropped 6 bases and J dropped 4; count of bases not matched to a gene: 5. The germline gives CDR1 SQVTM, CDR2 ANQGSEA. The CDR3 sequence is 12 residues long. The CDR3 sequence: CSVRWGGETQYF. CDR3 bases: TGCAGCGTGAGGTGGGGGGGAGAGACCCAGTACTTC.

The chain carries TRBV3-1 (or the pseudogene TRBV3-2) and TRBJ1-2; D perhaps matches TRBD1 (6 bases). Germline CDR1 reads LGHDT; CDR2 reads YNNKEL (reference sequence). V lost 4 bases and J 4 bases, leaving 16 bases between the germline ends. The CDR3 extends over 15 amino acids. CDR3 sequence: CASSRSPKGGYGYTF. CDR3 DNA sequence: TGTGCCAGCAGCCGGAGCCCAAAAGGGGGCTATGGCTACACCTTC.

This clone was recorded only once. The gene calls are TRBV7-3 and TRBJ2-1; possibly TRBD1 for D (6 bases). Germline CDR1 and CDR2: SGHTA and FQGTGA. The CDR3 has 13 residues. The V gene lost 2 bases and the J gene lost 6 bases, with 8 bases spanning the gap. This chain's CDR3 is CASSLGGSNEQFF. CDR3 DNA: TGTGCCAGCAGCTTAGGGGGCAGCAATGAGCAGTTCTTC.

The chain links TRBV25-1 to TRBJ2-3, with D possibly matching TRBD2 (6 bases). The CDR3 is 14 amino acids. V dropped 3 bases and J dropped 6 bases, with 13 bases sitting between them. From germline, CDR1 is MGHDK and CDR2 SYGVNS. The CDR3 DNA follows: TGTGCCAGCAGTGAGGGGGGATCGAGGGATACGCAGTATTTT. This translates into CASSEGGSRDTQYF.

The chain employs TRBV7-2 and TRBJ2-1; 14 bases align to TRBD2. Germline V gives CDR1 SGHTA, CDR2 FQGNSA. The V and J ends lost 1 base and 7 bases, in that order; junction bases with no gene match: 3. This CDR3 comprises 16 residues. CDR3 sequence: CASSLDGTSGGNEQFF. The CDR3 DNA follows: TGTGCCAGCAGCTTAGACGGGACTAGCGGGGGTAATGAGCAGTTCTTC.

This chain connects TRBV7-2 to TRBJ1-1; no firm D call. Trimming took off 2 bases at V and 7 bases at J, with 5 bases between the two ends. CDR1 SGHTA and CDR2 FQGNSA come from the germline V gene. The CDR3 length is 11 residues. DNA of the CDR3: TGTGCCAGCAGCTTATCAGTTGAAGCTTTCTTT. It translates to CASSLSVEAFF. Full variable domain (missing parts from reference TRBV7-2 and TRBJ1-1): GAGVSQSPSNKVTEKGKDVELRCDPISGHTALYWYRQSLGQGLEFLIYFQGNSAPDKSGLPSDRFSAERTGGSVSTLTIQRTQQEDSAVYLCASSLSVEAFFGQGTRLTVV.